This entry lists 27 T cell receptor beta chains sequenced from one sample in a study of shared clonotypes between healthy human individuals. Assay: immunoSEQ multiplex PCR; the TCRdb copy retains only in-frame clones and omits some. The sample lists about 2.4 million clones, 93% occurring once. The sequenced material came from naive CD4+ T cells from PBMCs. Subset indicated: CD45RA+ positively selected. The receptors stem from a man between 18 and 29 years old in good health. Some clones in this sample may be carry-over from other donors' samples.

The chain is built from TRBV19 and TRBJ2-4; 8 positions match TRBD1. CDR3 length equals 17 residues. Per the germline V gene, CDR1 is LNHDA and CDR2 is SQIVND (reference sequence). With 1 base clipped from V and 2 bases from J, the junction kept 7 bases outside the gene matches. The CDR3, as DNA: TGTGCCAGTAGTATAGGGGGGGACAGGAGAACCAAAAACATTCAGTACTTC. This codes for CASSIGGDRRTKNIQYF. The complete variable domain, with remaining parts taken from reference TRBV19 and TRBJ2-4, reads DGGITQSPKYLFRKEGQNVTLSCEQNLNHDAMYWYRQDPGQGLRLIYYSQIVNDFQKGDIAEGYSVSREKKESFPLTVTSAQKNPTAFYLCASSIGGDRRTKNIQYFGAGTRLSVL.

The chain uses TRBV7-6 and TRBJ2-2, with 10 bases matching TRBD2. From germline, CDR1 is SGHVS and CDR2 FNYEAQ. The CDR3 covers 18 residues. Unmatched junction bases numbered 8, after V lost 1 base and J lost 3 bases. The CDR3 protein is CASSLEPSGRRDTGELFF. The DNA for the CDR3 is TGTGCCAGCAGCTTAGAGCCTAGCGGGAGAAGAGACACCGGGGAGCTGTTTTTT.

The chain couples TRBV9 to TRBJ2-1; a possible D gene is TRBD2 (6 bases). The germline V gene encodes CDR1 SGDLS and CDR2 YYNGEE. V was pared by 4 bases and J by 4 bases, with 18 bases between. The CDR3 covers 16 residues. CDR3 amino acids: CASSIGDPGRYNEQFF. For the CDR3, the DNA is TGTGCCAGCAGCATAGGAGATCCCGGGAGATACAATGAGCAGTTCTTC.

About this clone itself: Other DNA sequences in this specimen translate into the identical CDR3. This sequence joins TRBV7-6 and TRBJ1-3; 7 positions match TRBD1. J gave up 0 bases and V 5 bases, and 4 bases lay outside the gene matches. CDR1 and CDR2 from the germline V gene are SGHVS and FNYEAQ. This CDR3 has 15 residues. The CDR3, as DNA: TGTGCCAGCAGCCCGGGACAGTTCTCTGGAAACACCATATATTTT. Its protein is CASSPGQFSGNTIYF.

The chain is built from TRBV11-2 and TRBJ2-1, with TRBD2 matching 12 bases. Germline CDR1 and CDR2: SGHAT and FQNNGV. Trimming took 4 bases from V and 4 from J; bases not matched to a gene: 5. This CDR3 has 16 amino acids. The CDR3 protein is CASSSLLAGGYNEQFF. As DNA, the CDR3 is TGTGCCAGCAGCTCGTTACTAGCGGGAGGATACAATGAGCAGTTCTTC. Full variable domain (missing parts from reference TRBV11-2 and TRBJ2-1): EAGVAQSPRYKIIEKRQSVAFWCNPISGHATLYWYQQILGQGPKLLIQFQNNGVVDDSQLPKDRFSAERLKGVDSTLKIQPAKLEDSAVYLCASSSLLAGGYNEQFFGPGTRLTVL.

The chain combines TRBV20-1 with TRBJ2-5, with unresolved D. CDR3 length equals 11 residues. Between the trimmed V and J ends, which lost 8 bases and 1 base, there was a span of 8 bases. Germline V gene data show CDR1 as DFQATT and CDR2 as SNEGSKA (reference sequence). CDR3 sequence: CSTPGQETQYF. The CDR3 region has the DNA TGCAGTACCCCCGGCCAAGAGACCCAGTACTTC.

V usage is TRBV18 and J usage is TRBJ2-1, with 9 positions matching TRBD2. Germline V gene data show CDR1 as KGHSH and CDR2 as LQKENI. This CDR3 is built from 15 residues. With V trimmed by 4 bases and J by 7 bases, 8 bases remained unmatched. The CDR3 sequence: CASSLLIAGENEQFF. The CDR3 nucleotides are TGTGCCAGCTCACTGCTGATAGCGGGGGAGAATGAGCAGTTCTTC.

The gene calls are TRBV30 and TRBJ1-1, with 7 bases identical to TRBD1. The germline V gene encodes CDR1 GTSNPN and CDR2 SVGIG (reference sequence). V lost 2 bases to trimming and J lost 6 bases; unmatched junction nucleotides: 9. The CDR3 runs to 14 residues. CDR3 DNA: TGTGCCTGGAGTCTCCCAGACAGGGCTGCTGAAGCTTTCTTT. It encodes CAWSLPDRAAEAFF.

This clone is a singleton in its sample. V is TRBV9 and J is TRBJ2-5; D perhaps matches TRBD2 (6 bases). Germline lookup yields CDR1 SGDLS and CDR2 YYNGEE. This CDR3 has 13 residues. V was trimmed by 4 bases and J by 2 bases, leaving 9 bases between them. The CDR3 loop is CASSRDLQETQYF. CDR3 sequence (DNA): TGTGCCAGCAGCAGGGACTTACAAGAGACCCAGTACTTC. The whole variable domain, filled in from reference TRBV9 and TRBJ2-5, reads DSGVTQTPKHLITATGQRVTLRCSPRSGDLSVYWYQQSLDQGLQFLIQYYNGEERAKGNILERFSAQQFPDLHSELNLSSLELGDSALYFCASSRDLQETQYFGPGTRLLVL.

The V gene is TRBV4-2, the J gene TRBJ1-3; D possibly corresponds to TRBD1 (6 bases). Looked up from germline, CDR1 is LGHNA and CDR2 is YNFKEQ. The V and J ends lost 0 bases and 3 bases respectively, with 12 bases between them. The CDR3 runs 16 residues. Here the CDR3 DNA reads TGTGCCAGCAGCCAAGATCTCCCACAGGGTGGAAACACCATATATTTT. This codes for CASSQDLPQGGNTIYF.

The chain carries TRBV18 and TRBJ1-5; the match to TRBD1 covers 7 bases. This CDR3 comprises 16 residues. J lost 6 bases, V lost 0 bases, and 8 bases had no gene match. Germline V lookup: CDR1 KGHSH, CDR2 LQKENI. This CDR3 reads CASSPPGQQGGQPQHF. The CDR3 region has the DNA TGTGCCAGCTCACCACCGGGACAGCAGGGTGGTCAGCCCCAGCATTTT.

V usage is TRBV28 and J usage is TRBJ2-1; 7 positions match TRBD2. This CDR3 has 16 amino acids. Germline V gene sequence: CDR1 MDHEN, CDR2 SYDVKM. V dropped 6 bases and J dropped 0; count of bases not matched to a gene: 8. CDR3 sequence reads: CASRNSGSSSYNEQFF. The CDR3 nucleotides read TGTGCCAGCAGGAATAGCGGGTCGAGCTCCTACAATGAGCAGTTCTTC.

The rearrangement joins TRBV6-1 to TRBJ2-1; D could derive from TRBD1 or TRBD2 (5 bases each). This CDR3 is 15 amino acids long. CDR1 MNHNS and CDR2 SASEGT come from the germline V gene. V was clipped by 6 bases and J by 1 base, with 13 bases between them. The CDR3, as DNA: TGTGCCAGCAGGGGGGTGCTAGCTTCCTACAATGAGCAGTTCTTC. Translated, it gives CASRGVLASYNEQFF.

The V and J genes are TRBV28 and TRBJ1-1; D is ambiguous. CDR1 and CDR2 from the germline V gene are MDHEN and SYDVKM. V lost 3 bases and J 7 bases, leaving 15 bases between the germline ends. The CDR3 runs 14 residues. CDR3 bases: TGTGCCAGCAGTTTCTATAAGGGTAAATTTGAAGCTTTCTTT. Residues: CASSFYKGKFEAFF.

The CDR3 region is CASSQLVNTEAFF. CDR3 in DNA: TGTGCCAGCTCACAACTTGTGAACACTGAAGCTTTCTTT. The rearrangement uses TRBV18 and TRBJ1-1, with unresolved D. CDR3 size: 13 residues. Trimming left V 4 bases short and J 0 bases short, with 6 bases between. CDR1 and CDR2 from the germline V gene are KGHSH and LQKENI.

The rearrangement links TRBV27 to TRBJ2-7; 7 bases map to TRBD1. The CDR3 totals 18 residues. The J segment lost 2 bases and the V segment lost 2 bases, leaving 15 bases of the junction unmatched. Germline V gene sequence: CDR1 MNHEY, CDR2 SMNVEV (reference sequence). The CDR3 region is CASSLERGRSPLAYEQYF. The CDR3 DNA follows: TGTGCCAGCAGTTTAGAGAGGGGGCGATCCCCCCTGGCCTACGAGCAGTACTTC.

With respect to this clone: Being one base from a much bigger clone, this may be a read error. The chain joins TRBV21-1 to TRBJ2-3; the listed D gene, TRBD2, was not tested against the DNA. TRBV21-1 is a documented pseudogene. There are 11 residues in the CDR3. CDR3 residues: CASSYTDTQYF. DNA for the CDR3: TGTGCCAGCAGCTACACAGATACGCAGTATTTT.

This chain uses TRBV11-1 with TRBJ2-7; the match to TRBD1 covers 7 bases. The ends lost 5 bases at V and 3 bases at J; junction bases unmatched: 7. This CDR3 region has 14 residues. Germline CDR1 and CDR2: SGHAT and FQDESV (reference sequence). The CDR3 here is CASSKDRVFYEQYF. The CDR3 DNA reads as TGTGCCAGCAGCAAAGACAGGGTTTTCTACGAGCAGTACTTC. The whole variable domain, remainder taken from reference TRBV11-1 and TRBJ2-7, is EAEVAQSPRYKITEKSQAVAFWCDPISGHATLYWYRQILGQGPELLVQFQDESVVDDSQLPKDRFSAERLKGVDSTLKIQPAELGDSAMYLCASSKDRVFYEQYFGPGTRLTVT.

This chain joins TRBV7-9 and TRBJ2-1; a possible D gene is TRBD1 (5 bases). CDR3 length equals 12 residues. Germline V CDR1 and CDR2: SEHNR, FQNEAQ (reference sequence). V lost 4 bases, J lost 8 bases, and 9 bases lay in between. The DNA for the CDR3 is TGTGCCAGCAGCTCTCAGGGATATGAGCAGTTCTTC. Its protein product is CASSSQGYEQFF.

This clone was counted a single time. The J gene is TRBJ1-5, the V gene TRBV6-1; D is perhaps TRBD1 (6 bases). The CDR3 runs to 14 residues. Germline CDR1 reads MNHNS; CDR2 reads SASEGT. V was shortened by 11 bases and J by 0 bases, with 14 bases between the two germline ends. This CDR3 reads CAGGPGNSNQPQHF. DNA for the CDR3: TGTGCCGGGGGCCCAGGGAATAGCAATCAGCCCCAGCATTTT.

CDR3 DNA: TGTGCCAGCAGTGAGGATTTCTACGAGCAGTACTTC. Its protein is CASSEDFYEQYF. J is TRBJ2-7 and V is TRBV2; no reliable D call. This CDR3 comprises 12 residues. The ends were cut back, 3 bases at V and 3 bases at J, with 6 bases in the middle. From germline, CDR1 is SNHLY and CDR2 FYNNEI.

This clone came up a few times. The CDR3, as DNA: TGCGCCAGCAGCCCTTCTATAGCGGGATTTTCCTACGAGCAGTACTTC. This sequence encodes CASSPSIAGFSYEQYF. This sequence joins TRBV5-1 and TRBJ2-7; 8 bases match TRBD2. CDR3 length equals 16 residues. Trimming cost V 4 bases and J 1 base; bases outside gene matches: 10. Germline CDR1 reads SGHRS; CDR2 reads YFSETQ.

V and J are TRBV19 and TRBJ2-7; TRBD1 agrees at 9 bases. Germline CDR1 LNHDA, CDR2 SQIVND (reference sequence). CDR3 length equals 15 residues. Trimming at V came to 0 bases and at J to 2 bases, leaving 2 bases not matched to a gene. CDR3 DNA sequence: TGTGCCAGTAGTATAGAGACAGGGGGAACCTACGAGCAGTACTTC. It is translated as CASSIETGGTYEQYF.

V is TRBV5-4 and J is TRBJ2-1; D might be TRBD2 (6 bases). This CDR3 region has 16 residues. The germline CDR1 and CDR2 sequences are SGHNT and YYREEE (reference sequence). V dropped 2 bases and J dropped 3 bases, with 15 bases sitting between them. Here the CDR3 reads CASSLKSSGDYNEQFF. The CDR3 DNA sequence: TGTGCCAGCAGCTTAAAAAGTAGCGGAGACTACAATGAGCAGTTCTTC.

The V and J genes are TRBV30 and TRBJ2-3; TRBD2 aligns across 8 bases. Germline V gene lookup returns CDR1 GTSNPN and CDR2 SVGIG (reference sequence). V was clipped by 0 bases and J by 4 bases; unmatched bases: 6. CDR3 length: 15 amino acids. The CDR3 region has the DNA TGTGCCTGGAGTGTAGCAGCGGGAGCTCCAGATACGCAGTATTTT. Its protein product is CAWSVAAGAPDTQYF. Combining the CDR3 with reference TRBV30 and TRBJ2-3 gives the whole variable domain SQTIHQWPATLVQPVGSPLSLECTVEGTSNPNLYWYRQAAGRGLQLLFYSVGIGQISSEVPQNLSASRPQDRQFILSSKKLLLSDSGFYLCAWSVAAGAPDTQYFGPGTRLTVL.

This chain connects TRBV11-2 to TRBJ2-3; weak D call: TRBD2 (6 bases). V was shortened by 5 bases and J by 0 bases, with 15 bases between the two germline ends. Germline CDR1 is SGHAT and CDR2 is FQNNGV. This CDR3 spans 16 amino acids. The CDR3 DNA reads TGTGCCAGCAGCGCCCAACTAGCACCAAGCACAGATACGCAGTATTTT. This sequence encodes CASSAQLAPSTDTQYF.

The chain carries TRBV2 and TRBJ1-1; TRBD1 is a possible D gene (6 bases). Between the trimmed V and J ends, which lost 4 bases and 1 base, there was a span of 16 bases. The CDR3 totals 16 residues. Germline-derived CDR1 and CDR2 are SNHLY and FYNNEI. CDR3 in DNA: TGTGCCAGCAGTGGTACAGGGCTGGGATGGAACACTGAAGCTTTCTTT. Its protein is CASSGTGLGWNTEAFF.